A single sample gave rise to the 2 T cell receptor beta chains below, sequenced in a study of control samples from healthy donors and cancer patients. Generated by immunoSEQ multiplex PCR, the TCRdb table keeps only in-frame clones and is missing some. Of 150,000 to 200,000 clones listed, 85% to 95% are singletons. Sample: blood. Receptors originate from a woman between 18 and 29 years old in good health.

The CDR3 region is CASSEDRGRFTEAFF. The CDR3 nucleotides read TGTGCCAGCAGCGAGGACAGGGGGAGGTTCACTGAAGCTTTCTTT. V and J are TRBV3-1 (or the pseudogene TRBV3-2) and TRBJ1-1; 10 bases agree with TRBD1. This CDR3 is 15 amino acids long. Germline assignment: CDR1 LGHDT and CDR2 YNNKEL (reference sequence). With V trimmed by 5 bases and J by 4 bases, 7 bases remained unmatched.

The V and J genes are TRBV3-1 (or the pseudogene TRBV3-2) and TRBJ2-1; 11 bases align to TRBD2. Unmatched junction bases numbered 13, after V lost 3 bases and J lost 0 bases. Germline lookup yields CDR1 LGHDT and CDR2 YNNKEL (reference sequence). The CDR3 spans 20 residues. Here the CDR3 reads CASSHVRTSGGLSSYNEQFF. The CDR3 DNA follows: TGTGCCAGCAGCCACGTTCGAACTAGCGGGGGCCTAAGCTCCTACAATGAGCAGTTCTTC.